A selection of T cell receptor beta chains follows, all from one sample in a study of blood T cell repertoires in COVID-19. Sequencing used immunoSEQ multiplex PCR; TCRdb keeps in-frame clones, though not all of them. The table has about 230,000 clones, approximately 80% seen once; the top ten hold more than 25%. The sequenced sample was peripheral blood. The receptors derive from a man aged 40-50 years with acute or convalescent COVID-19. CDR3s include the opening cysteine and the closing phenylalanine or tryptophan. Each record gives: V gene, J gene, CDR3 protein.

V: TRBV12-3/TRBV12-4; J: TRBJ1-1; CDR3: CASSLAGRAEAFF
V: TRBV29-1; J: TRBJ2-3; CDR3: CSGASGLGTDTQYF
V: TRBV7-2; J: TRBJ2-2; CDR3: CASSLVGATGELFF
V: TRBV11-2; J: TRBJ2-3; CDR3: CASSLGLGLTSTDTQYF
V: TRBV7-2; J: TRBJ2-1; CDR3: CASSGTGTGGLLLYNEQFF
V: TRBV7-2; J: TRBJ1-2; CDR3: CASPDRRAYGYTF
V: TRBV2; J: TRBJ2-2; CDR3: CASTSGLNTGELFF
V: TRBV5-4; J: TRBJ2-7; CDR3: CASSLGQGIYEQYF
V: TRBV10-3; J: TRBJ1-3; CDR3: CAISESTGGTYTIYF
V: TRBV11-2; J: TRBJ2-7; CDR3: CASSPPGGKLYF
V: TRBV13; J: TRBJ2-3; CDR3: CASSSRSGVFTTDTQYF
V: TRBV18; J: TRBJ1-5; CDR3: CASSPVGPGQGIGNQPQHF
V: TRBV7-8; J: TRBJ2-3; CDR3: CASSQGGAGGRTDTQYF
V: TRBV30; J: TRBJ2-1; CDR3: CAWSRGLAGLNEQFF
V: TRBV2; J: TRBJ1-2; CDR3: CASRAGTGRSGYTF
V: TRBV7-2; J: TRBJ1-5; CDR3: CASSFRTGRSQPQHF
V: TRBV15; J: TRBJ1-5; CDR3: CATRTGFNQPQHF
V: TRBV12-3/TRBV12-4; J: TRBJ2-5; CDR3: CASSRQAQETQYF
V: TRBV3-1/TRBV3-2; J: TRBJ1-2; CDR3: CASSSEWANYGYTF
V: TRBV7-6; J: TRBJ1-5; CDR3: CASSFQQGRGQPQHF
V: TRBV2; J: TRBJ2-3; CDR3: CARAAASGTPDTQYF
V: TRBV5-5; J: TRBJ1-2; CDR3: CASSLLSDYGYTF
V: TRBV7-2; J: TRBJ1-2; CDR3: CASSSTPTGLYGYTF
V: TRBV5-1; J: TRBJ2-3; CDR3: CASSLAQTSGRTDTQYF
V: TRBV11-1; J: TRBJ2-1; CDR3: CASSLRLAGGDEQFF
V: TRBV6-5; J: TRBJ2-5; CDR3: CASSPGWQETQYF
V: TRBV29-1; J: TRBJ1-2; CDR3: CSVDPHGDRNYGYTF
V: TRBV5-1; J: TRBJ1-1; CDR3: CASSLTYSEGTEAFF
V: TRBV7-9; J: TRBJ1-2; CDR3: CASSFLRRGVSGYTF
V: TRBV10-3; J: TRBJ2-7; CDR3: CAISESGSFSYEQYF
V: TRBV6-5; J: TRBJ1-1; CDR3: CASSANMDTEAFF
V: TRBV6-1; J: TRBJ1-5; CDR3: CASSELGRSNQPQHF
V: TRBV7-2; J: TRBJ1-2; CDR3: CASTVGGPVANYGYTF
V: TRBV7-2; J: TRBJ1-5; CDR3: CASSLDSGGNQPQHF
V: TRBV28; J: TRBJ2-1; CDR3: CASSAAGTSGKYEQFF
V: TRBV2; J: TRBJ1-6; CDR3: CASSEEQHSPLHF
V: TRBV29-1; J: TRBJ2-1; CDR3: CSVRSRGYNEQFF